Sequencing of this T cell receptor (beta chain) was carried out in a study of CD8+CD57+ T cells in acquired aplastic anemia. Study summary: The study obtained an average of around 3.4 ug of DNA from sorted CD4+ and CD8+ cells. Study findings and constraints: Researchers reported that CD8+ Simpson's diversity was not significantly different in patients versus controls. Comparison of patients with controls identified around 30 shared CD8+ CDR3 sequences.

The junction had 3 bases not matched to a gene; V was cut back by 0 bases and J by 4 bases. The CDR3 totals 16 residues. CDR1 is SGHVS and CDR2 is FQNEAQ in the germline V gene. Only patients with CD8+CD57+ cell expansion on flow cytometry were chosen for sequencing. Receipt of therapy had not occurred in any patient by the time of blood sampling. As regards this clonotype: Its antigen is unknown.

TCR beta VDJ and CDR3 were profiled, and genomic DNA was the template. From the reads, TCRdb called clonotypes with MiXCR, one entry per CDR3 protein. The data show a few hundred thousand distinct CDR3 sequences, 56% seen once. The rearrangement joins TRBV7-8 to TRBJ2-5; 12 nucleotides line up with TRBD2. The receptor's source is a human donor with aplastic anemia. The sequenced sample consisted of sorted CD4+, CD8+, or CD8+CD57+ T cells (not recorded which) from PBMCs. CDR3 residues: CASSLARLAGVETQYF. CDR3 bases: TGTGCCAGCAGCTTAGCGCGACTAGCGGGAGTAGAGACCCAGTACTTC.